This entry lists 24 T cell receptor beta chains sequenced from one sample in a study of T-cell memory formation after mild COVID-19. TCRdb fed the 5' RACE reads into MiXCR, producing one record per CDR3 protein. The sample contains fewer than 550,000 distinct CDR3 sequences, roughly 20% of which appear only once. The sequenced sample was PBMCs or a T cell subset sorted from them (not recorded which). The receptors shown here come from an adult woman who had mild COVID-19 (a few samples of this study predate the infection). Cell type and time point are not known.

This clonotype occurred a few times. CDR3 DNA sequence: TGTGCCTGGACACGGGGGGAAGAGACCCAGTACTTC. It yields the protein CAWTRGEETQYF. The chain has TRBV30 and TRBJ2-5, with 7 bases lining up with TRBD2. In germline, CDR1 is GTSNPN, CDR2 SVGIG (reference sequence). After removal of 4 bases from V and 3 bases from J, the junction contained 2 bases not matched to a gene. The CDR3 consists of 12 residues.

This chain joins TRBV20-1 and TRBJ2-3, with D possibly being TRBD1 or TRBD2 (6 bases each). CDR1 is DFQATT, CDR2 SNEGSKA, per germline (reference sequence). Trimming stripped 1 base from V and 4 bases from J, with 24 bases between. The CDR3 runs 18 residues. This CDR3 reads CSARAYGSGGLPPDTQYF. In DNA, the CDR3 is TGCAGTGCTAGAGCCTACGGCTCCGGGGGCCTGCCCCCAGATACGCAGTATTTT.

V usage is TRBV12-3 or TRBV12-4 and J usage is TRBJ1-5, with D uncertain. Between the trimmed V and J ends, which lost 5 bases and 7 bases, there was a span of 9 bases. The CDR3 is 12 residues long. The CDR3 loop is CASSIDIQPQHF. CDR3 DNA: TGTGCCAGCAGTATAGATATCCAGCCCCAGCATTTT.

J is TRBJ2-1 and V is TRBV13; 10 nucleotides align to TRBD1. This CDR3 comprises 13 residues. J lost 9 bases, V lost 8 bases, and 7 bases had no gene match. Germline-derived CDR1 and CDR2 are PRHDT and FYEKMQ (reference sequence). The CDR3 region is CASGGTGDGEQFF. As DNA, the CDR3 is TGTGCCAGCGGAGGGACAGGGGACGGTGAGCAGTTCTTC. The full variable domain, its missing parts supplied by reference TRBV13 and TRBJ2-1, is AAGVIQSPRHLIKEKRETATLKCYPIPRHDTVYWYQQGPGQDPQFLISFYEKMQSDKGSIPDRFSAQQFSDYHSELNMSSLELGDSALYFCASGGTGDGEQFFGPGTRLTVL.

This clonotype was counted many times. CDR3 protein: CSARPAPSGGVGYGYTF. In DNA, the CDR3 is TGCAGTGCGCGCCCCGCGCCCTCAGGGGGCGTCGGCTATGGCTACACCTTC. The chain recombines TRBV20-1 with TRBJ1-2, with 8 bases aligning to TRBD1. There are 17 residues in the CDR3. The V gene's germline CDR1 is DFQATT and CDR2 SNEGSKA (reference sequence). V lost 6 bases and J lost 4; bases outside the gene matches: 19.

The chain is built from TRBV5-1 and TRBJ1-2, with unresolved D. CDR3 length: 13 residues. Germline V CDR1 and CDR2: SGHRS, YFSETQ. Trimming left V 0 bases short and J 8 bases short, with 11 bases between. CDR3 amino acids: CASSLARPEGYTF. In nucleotides, the CDR3 is TGCGCCAGCAGCTTGGCCAGACCCGAGGGCTACACCTTC.

The chain carries TRBV2 and TRBJ2-4; weak D call: TRBD1 (5 bases). The germline CDR1 and CDR2 sequences are SNHLY and FYNNEI. The V and J ends lost 3 bases and 1 base respectively, with 10 bases between them. The CDR3 is 15 residues long. The CDR3 here is CASSDRVIAKNIQYF. The CDR3 DNA reads TGTGCCAGCAGTGACAGGGTGATTGCCAAAAACATTCAGTACTTC.

The chain couples TRBV18 to TRBJ1-1; D not certain. Trimming left V 2 bases short and J 1 base short, with 8 bases between. The CDR3 spans 14 residues. CDR1 KGHSH and CDR2 LQKENI come from the germline V gene. CDR3 DNA sequence: TGTGCCAGCTCACCAATGGAAAAGAACACTGAAGCTTTCTTT. As protein: CASSPMEKNTEAFF.

V is TRBV20-1 and J is TRBJ2-1; D may be TRBD2 (6 bases). The CDR3 is 14 residues long. Trimming left V 2 bases short and J 4 bases short, with 12 bases between. Germline V CDR1 and CDR2: DFQATT, SNEGSKA (reference sequence). CDR3: CSARLGRGYNEQFF. In DNA form, the CDR3 reads TGCAGTGCTAGACTGGGCCGGGGGTACAATGAGCAGTTCTTC.

This rearrangement joins TRBV19 to TRBJ1-1; the D is unclear. CDR3 length equals 15 residues. The V gene's germline CDR1 is LNHDA and CDR2 SQIVND (reference sequence). V was shortened by 5 bases and J by 1 base, with 14 bases between the two germline ends. The CDR3 bases are TGTGCCAGTAGTGACTCCCGGGAATGGAACACTGAAGCTTTCTTT. This encodes CASSDSREWNTEAFF.

This clonotype has a handful of counts. The CDR3 loop reads CASSFNPRQFF. CDR3 coding DNA: TGTGCCAGCAGTTTTAACCCCAGGCAGTTCTTC. The rearrangement joins TRBV28 to TRBJ2-1; D not certain. The CDR3 is made up of 11 amino acids. Germline V gene lookup returns CDR1 MDHEN and CDR2 SYDVKM. V was cut by 3 bases and J by 12 bases, with 9 bases left in between.

The chain recombines TRBV12-3 or TRBV12-4 with TRBJ1-4; the D is unclear. Trimming pared 1 base from V and 0 bases from J, leaving 9 bases between. The CDR3 has 16 amino acids. Written as DNA, the CDR3 is TGTGCCAGCAGTTTAGAGGTTTCTGCAACTAATGAAAAACTGTTTTTT. Residues: CASSLEVSATNEKLFF.

Here the CDR3 DNA reads TGCAGTGCTAGAGTAGCGGGAGGGCCGTATGACGAGCAGTACTTC. Protein sequence: CSARVAGGPYDEQYF. The V gene is TRBV20-1, the J gene TRBJ2-7; 11 bases agree with TRBD2. Germline values: CDR1 DFQATT, CDR2 SNEGSKA (reference sequence). Germline trimming cut 1 base from V and 5 bases from J; bases unmatched to any gene: 7. CDR3 length: 15 residues.

Many counts were recorded for this clonotype. CDR3 DNA sequence: TGCGCCAGCAGCTTGGCTAGAGGCAACATTCAGTACTTC. This codes for CASSLARGNIQYF. The chain is built from TRBV5-1 and TRBJ2-4; unclear D gene. The CDR3 is made up of 13 amino acids. The germline CDR1 and CDR2 sequences are SGHRS and YFSETQ. Trimming shortened V by 0 bases and J by 7 bases, and 8 bases separated the two germline ends.

This sequence joins TRBV10-3 and TRBJ2-2; D uncertain. The germline CDR1 and CDR2 sequences are ENHRY and SYGVKD. The CDR3 loop spans 15 amino acids. The germline V and J ends were trimmed by 6 bases and 0 bases, with 11 bases remaining between them. The CDR3: CAIRYRDANTGELFF. As DNA, the CDR3 is TGTGCCATCAGGTACAGAGACGCGAACACCGGGGAGCTGTTTTTT.

This chain links TRBV5-1 with TRBJ2-2; D is unresolved. This CDR3 contains 13 residues. Germline lookup yields CDR1 SGHRS and CDR2 YFSETQ. Trimming cost V 0 bases and J 8 bases, with 8 bases left between them. CDR3 protein: CASSLDSRGELFF. Written as DNA, the CDR3 is TGCGCCAGCAGCTTGGATTCACGGGGGGAGCTGTTTTTT.

CDR3 in DNA: TGTGCCAGCAGTTTAACCAGGGCCACCGGGGAGCTGTTTTTT. Its protein is CASSLTRATGELFF. This rearrangement joins TRBV27 to TRBJ2-2; D is perhaps TRBD1 (5 bases). Trimming stripped 2 bases from V and 4 bases from J, with 8 bases between. From germline, CDR1 is MNHEY and CDR2 SMNVEV (reference sequence). The CDR3 spans 14 residues.

V usage is TRBV7-3 and J usage is TRBJ1-1; 8 bases align to TRBD1. Germline CDR1 is SGHTA and CDR2 is FQGTGA. The CDR3 has 14 amino acids. The junction had 10 bases not matched to a gene; V was cut back by 6 bases and J by 7 bases. CDR3 in amino acids: CASSRDRSAGEAFF. The CDR3 coding sequence is TGTGCCAGCAGTAGGGACAGGTCAGCCGGTGAAGCTTTCTTT. Complete variable domain (other parts from reference TRBV7-3 and TRBJ1-1): GAGVSQTPSNKVTEKGKYVELRCDPISGHTALYWYRQSLGQGPEFLIYFQGTGAADDSGLPNDRFFAVRPEGSVSTLKIQRTERGDSAVYLCASSRDRSAGEAFFGQGTRLTVV.

The chain has TRBV19 and TRBJ2-7, with D unclear. The CDR3 contains 14 residues. The germline V gene encodes CDR1 LNHDA and CDR2 SQIVND (reference sequence). V lost 3 bases to trimming and J lost 0 bases, with 9 bases between them. The CDR3: CASSIARFSYEQYF. The CDR3 DNA reads TGTGCCAGTAGTATCGCCAGATTCTCCTACGAGCAGTACTTC. The full variable domain, its missing parts supplied by reference TRBV19 and TRBJ2-7, is DGGITQSPKYLFRKEGQNVTLSCEQNLNHDAMYWYRQDPGQGLRLIYYSQIVNDFQKGDIAEGYSVSREKKESFPLTVTSAQKNPTAFYLCASSIARFSYEQYFGPGTRLTVT.

This rearrangement joins TRBV9 to TRBJ2-3; 11 bases align to TRBD2. The length of the CDR3 is 16 residues. V shed 2 bases, J shed 2 bases, and the junction held 4 bases outside the gene matches. The germline V gene has CDR1 SGDLS and CDR2 YYNGEE. The CDR3 reads CASSVLAGGITDTQYF. As DNA, the CDR3 is TGTGCCAGCAGCGTTCTAGCGGGAGGCATCACAGATACGCAGTATTTT.

This clonotype appeared a few times. The rearrangement joins TRBV6-2 or TRBV6-3 to TRBJ2-7; 11 nucleotides agree with TRBD1. This CDR3 is 15 amino acids long. Germline V gene sequence: CDR1 MNHEY, CDR2 SVGEGT. The V and J ends lost 7 bases and 4 bases, in that order; junction bases with no gene match: 9. The CDR3 loop reads CASNLGGTGGYEQYF. The DNA of the CDR3 is TGTGCCAGCAACCTTGGGGGGACAGGGGGATACGAGCAGTACTTC.

For this clonotype: One end of the junction does not line up with germline, which may come from a read error. The chain joins TRBV7-9 to TRBJ1-2; 7 nucleotides align to TRBD1. This CDR3 contains 12 residues. Germline values: CDR1 SEHNR, CDR2 FQNEAQ (reference sequence). The CDR3 DNA reads as TGTGCAAGCAGATTGAGACAGGGTGGCTACACCTTC. Protein sequence: CASRLRQGGYTF. Based on the CDR3 plus reference TRBV7-9 and TRBJ1-2, the full variable domain is DTGVSQNPRHKITKRGQNVTFRCDPISEHNRLYWYRQTLGQGPEFLTYFQNEAQLEKSRLLSDRFSAERPKGSFSTLEIQRTEQGDSAMYLCASRLRQGGYTFGSGTRLTVV.

This clonotype was counted between two and nine times. In DNA form, the CDR3 reads TGCGCCAGCAGCCACGTGGTGGCAGGGGGCACTGAAGCTTTCTTT. This encodes CASSHVVAGGTEAFF. The rearrangement joins TRBV4-1 to TRBJ1-1, with 7 bases that match TRBD1. After removal of 3 bases from V and 4 bases from J, the junction contained 8 bases not matched to a gene. Germline V gene lookup returns CDR1 MGHRA and CDR2 YSYEKL. This CDR3 has 15 amino acids.

The chain couples TRBV20-1 to TRBJ2-1, with D perhaps assigned TRBD1 or TRBD2 (8 bases each). The length of the CDR3 is 18 residues. Looked up from germline, CDR1 is DFQATT and CDR2 is SNEGSKA (reference sequence). V shed 6 bases and J shed 2 bases, with 26 bases lying between them. CDR3 in DNA: TGCAGTGCCAAACGGACAGGGAGGGTGGGACTAGCCTACAATGAGCAGTTCTTC. It encodes CSAKRTGRVGLAYNEQFF.